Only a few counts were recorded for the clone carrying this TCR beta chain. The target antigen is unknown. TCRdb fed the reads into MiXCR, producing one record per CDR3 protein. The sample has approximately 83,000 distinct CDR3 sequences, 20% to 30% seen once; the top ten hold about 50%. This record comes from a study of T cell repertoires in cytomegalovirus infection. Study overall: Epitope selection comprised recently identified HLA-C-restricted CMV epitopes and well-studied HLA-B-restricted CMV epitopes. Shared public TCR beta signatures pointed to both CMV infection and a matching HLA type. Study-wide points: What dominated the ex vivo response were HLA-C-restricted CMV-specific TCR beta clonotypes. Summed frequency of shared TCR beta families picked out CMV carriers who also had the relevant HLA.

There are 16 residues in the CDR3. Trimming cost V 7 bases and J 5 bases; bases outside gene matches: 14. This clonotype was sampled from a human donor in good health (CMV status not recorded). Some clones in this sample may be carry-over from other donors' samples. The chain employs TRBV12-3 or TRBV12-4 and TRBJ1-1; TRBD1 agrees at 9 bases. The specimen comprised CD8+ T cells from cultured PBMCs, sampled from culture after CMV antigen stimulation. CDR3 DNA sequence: TGTGCCAGCATCACCGGGGACAGGGAGGAAGGTACTGAAGCTTTCTTT. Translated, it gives CASITGDREEGTEAFF.